The clone carrying this T cell receptor (beta chain) was counted between two and nine times. The target antigen is unknown. V was clipped by 0 bases and J by 5 bases; unmatched bases: 14. The germline CDR1 and CDR2 sequences are LGHNA and YNFKEQ. This CDR3 spans 20 amino acids. The data were obtained in a study of early T cells in non-severe SARS-CoV-2 infection. Turning to the study itself: Sequencing input comprised bulk RNA from unsorted whole blood; chain pairing was not available. Whole-study results and caveats: A preference for anti-spike CD8 responses marked VDJdb matching, which missed private and CD4 specificities.

Unique molecular identifiers (one per individual cDNA molecule) were attached. TCRdb reanalysed the 5' RACE reads using MiXCR and keeps one entry per CDR3 protein. The table includes tens of thousands of distinct CDR3 sequences, roughly 12% detected once. The chain carries TRBV4-2 and TRBJ2-5; TRBD2 agrees at 14 bases. The sample in question was whole blood, obtained at baseline. The TCR comes from an adult who was a healthcare worker with PCR-confirmed SARS-CoV-2 infection or an uninfected control (not recorded which). The donor label of this sample is uncertain. In nucleotides, the CDR3 is TGTGCCAGCAGCCAAGAACCCAACTTAAGACTAGCGGGGGGGTTGGAGACCCAGTACTTC. This codes for CASSQEPNLRLAGGLETQYF.